This T cell receptor beta chain was recovered during a study of T cells in localized non-small cell lung cancer. For this clone: Its specificity is unknown.

Clones were sequenced by immunoSEQ multiplex PCR, and TCRdb holds only the in-frame ones, with some missing. The table has about 4,000 clones, around 30% seen once. In germline, CDR1 is SGHRS, CDR2 YFSETQ. J gave up 7 bases and V 4 bases, and 6 bases lay outside the gene matches. This CDR3 is 15 amino acids long. Study outcomes and limitations: The greatest T cell clonality was found in uninvolved adjacent lung (higher than in tumor). There were a median around 57 of the top 100 tumor clones appearing in adjacent lung. Density of T cells in blood, when higher, went with longer overall survival. Sequencing was restricted to one tumor region; therefore, heterogeneity remains possible.

This sample comprised lung tumor tissue, obtained before any cancer treatment. The sequence was obtained from a man aged 40 to 70 with stage II lung adenocarcinoma. V gene TRBV5-1 combines with J gene TRBJ1-4; 11 bases are shared with TRBD1. DNA for the CDR3: TGCGCCAGCAGCCCCGGACAGGGGGCCGGTGAAAAACTGTTTTTT. Translation gives CASSPGQGAGEKLFF.